At least ten counts were recorded for the clone carrying this TCR beta chain. Its specificity is not known. The source of the sample is a study of T cell repertoires in cytomegalovirus infection. Study-wide context: Evidence of both CMV infection and a matching HLA type came from public TCR beta signatures.

From the reads, TCRdb called clonotypes with MiXCR, one entry per CDR3 protein. The data contain 200,000 to 300,000 distinct CDR3 sequences, approximately 13% of them singletons. Trimming removed 3 bases from V and 5 bases from J; junction bases left unmatched: 3. This CDR3 contains 13 residues. Germline CDR1 is LNHDA and CDR2 is SQIVND (reference sequence). The study, taken as a whole, reports: The ex vivo response showed dominance by HLA-C-restricted CMV-specific TCR beta clonotypes.

V gene TRBV19 combines with J gene TRBJ2-7, with 8 bases aligning to TRBD1. The sequence was obtained from a human donor in good health (CMV status not recorded). Some clones in this sample may be carry-over from other donors' samples. Sequencing was carried out using PBMCs. CDR3 sequence: CASSIWDRNEQYF. Written as DNA, the CDR3 is TGTGCCAGTAGTATTTGGGACAGGAACGAGCAGTACTTC. Filled out from reference TRBV19 and TRBJ2-7, the complete variable domain reads DGGITQSPKYLFRKEGQNVTLSCEQNLNHDAMYWYRQDPGQGLRLIYYSQIVNDFQKGDIAEGYSVSREKKESFPLTVTSAQKNPTAFYLCASSIWDRNEQYFGPGTRLTVT.